Shown below are 27 T cell receptor beta chains from a single sample sequenced in a study of T cells in Graves' hyperthyroidism and ophthalmopathy. Amplification of TCR beta CDR3 regions used RNA as the template. Initially, a first-round RT-PCR of the TCR CDR3 employed the HTBI primer set. MiXCR, run by TCRdb on the multiplex PCR reads, gives a single entry per CDR3 protein. The table records 450,000 to 600,000 distinct CDR3 sequences, about 20% of them present only once. The sample comprised blood. The source of these receptors is a man aged 35 to 55 with Graves' ophthalmopathy.

This chain links TRBV5-1 with TRBJ1-1; D unresolved. This CDR3 has 15 residues. Germline CDR1 is SGHRS and CDR2 is YFSETQ. Trimming shortened V by 2 bases and J by 1 base, and 12 bases separated the two germline ends. CDR3 sequence (DNA): TGCGCCAGCAGCTTAGGCGGCTCAGGGAACACTGAAGCTTTCTTT. Amino acids: CASSLGGSGNTEAFF.

This clonotype was observed a few times. The CDR3 loop is CASSSWTGTTSGNTIYF. The CDR3 nucleotides are TGTGCCAGCAGTTCATGGACAGGGACAACCTCTGGAAACACCATATATTTT. The J gene is TRBJ1-3, the V gene TRBV27, with TRBD1 matching 8 bases. The CDR3 covers 17 residues. The J segment lost 0 bases and the V segment lost 4 bases, leaving 8 bases of the junction unmatched. Germline V gene sequence: CDR1 MNHEY, CDR2 SMNVEV (reference sequence).

This clonotype came up many times. The CDR3 DNA is TGTGCCTGGAGTCCCCAGTCAGGGACAGAAGCTTTCTTT. It yields the protein CAWSPQSGTEAFF. The chain carries TRBV30 and TRBJ1-1; TRBD1 might be the D (6 bases). V lost 2 bases and J 8 bases, leaving 15 bases between the germline ends. The CDR3 is 13 amino acids. Germline V CDR1 and CDR2: GTSNPN, SVGIG (reference sequence).

As concerns this clonotype: This may be a read error, as it is one base from a much larger clone. The chain is built from TRBV7-9 and TRBJ2-3; D is possibly TRBD1 (5 bases). Germline V gene data show CDR1 as SEHNR and CDR2 as FQNEAQ (reference sequence). Trimming removed 5 bases at V and 1 base at J, with 10 bases between. The CDR3 consists of 14 residues. CDR3 in amino acids: CASSPQTGTDTQYF. For the CDR3, the DNA is TGTGCCAGCAGCCCCCAGACAGGCACAGATACGCAGTATTTT.

This clonotype was counted at least ten times. The V call is TRBV11-2, the J call TRBJ2-5, with no clear D. The CDR3 is made up of 13 amino acids. Germline V gene data show CDR1 as SGHAT and CDR2 as FQNNGV. V dropped 0 bases and J dropped 5 bases, with 7 bases sitting between them. CDR3 in DNA: TGTGCCAGCAGCTTAGATAGGGCTGAGACCCAGTACTTC. This encodes CASSLDRAETQYF.

This clonotype was seen repeatedly, ten times or more. This chain joins TRBV27 and TRBJ2-7; D gene unclear. Germline V gives CDR1 MNHEY, CDR2 SMNVEV (reference sequence). V lost 7 bases, J lost 0 bases, and 13 bases lay in between. This CDR3 is built from 14 residues. CDR3 bases: TGTGCCAGCACCCCTAGAGTAGGCTCCTACGAGCAGTACTTC. This translates into CASTPRVGSYEQYF.

This clonotype was found many times. The V call is TRBV12-3 or TRBV12-4, the J call TRBJ2-7, with a tentative D call TRBD1 (5 bases). This CDR3 is 14 amino acids long. V was cut by 6 bases and J by 3 bases, with 15 bases left in between. CDR3 amino acids: CASSSPRAVYEQYF. CDR3 in DNA: TGTGCCAGCAGCTCCCCCAGGGCCGTCTACGAGCAGTACTTC.

This sequence joins TRBV19 and TRBJ1-5; D is uncertain. The CDR3 runs to 18 residues. Germline V gene sequence: CDR1 LNHDA, CDR2 SQIVND (reference sequence). Trimming stripped 6 bases from V and 0 bases from J, with 21 bases between. CDR3 in DNA: TGTGCCAGTAGCCCCCTGGGCGCCCCGACTTATAGCAATCAGCCCCAGCATTTT. As protein: CASSPLGAPTYSNQPQHF.

The chain joins TRBV11-2 to TRBJ2-5, with TRBD2 identical over 12 bases. The CDR3 length is 16 residues. Germline V gene sequence: CDR1 SGHAT, CDR2 FQNNGV. J lost 3 bases, V lost 5 bases, and 7 bases had no gene match. The CDR3 DNA follows: TGTGCCAGCAGCCCCGGGACTAGCGGGTATGAAGAGACCCAGTACTTC. Translation: CASSPGTSGYEETQYF.

Only a few counts were recorded for this clonotype. The chain recombines TRBV9 with TRBJ2-1, with 9 nucleotides matching TRBD2. The ends lost 3 bases at V and 2 bases at J; junction bases unmatched: 6. Germline V lookup: CDR1 SGDLS, CDR2 YYNGEE. This CDR3 is 16 amino acids long. The CDR3 protein is CASSGGLAPTYNEQFF. As DNA, the CDR3 is TGTGCCAGCAGCGGTGGACTAGCGCCTACCTACAATGAGCAGTTCTTC.

The chain has TRBV12-3 or TRBV12-4 and TRBJ1-1; 8 bases agree with TRBD1. Trimming at V came to 5 bases and at J to 0 bases, leaving 2 bases not matched to a gene. The CDR3 sequence is 14 residues long. The CDR3 sequence: CASSDRGMNTEAFF. The CDR3, as DNA: TGTGCCAGCAGTGACAGGGGCATGAACACTGAAGCTTTCTTT.

This chain uses TRBV5-1 with TRBJ1-1; 9 positions match TRBD1. This CDR3 spans 16 amino acids. V was pared by 1 base and J by 1 base, with 5 bases of the junction left unmatched. Per germline, CDR1 SGHRS and CDR2 YFSETQ. For the CDR3, the DNA is TGCGCCAGCAGCTTGTACAGGGGGCGCACGAACACTGAAGCTTTCTTT. It encodes CASSLYRGRTNTEAFF.

The V gene is TRBV7-8, the J gene TRBJ2-5, with TRBD1 identical over 7 bases. Trimming at V came to 11 bases and at J to 4 bases, leaving 16 bases not matched to a gene. Germline-derived CDR1 and CDR2 are SGHVS and FQNEAQ. This CDR3 comprises 15 residues. The CDR3 DNA reads TGTGCCGCGACTTTGGGAACAGGGGCACGAGAGACCCAGTACTTC. It translates to CAATLGTGARETQYF. Variable domain in full (rest from reference TRBV7-8 and TRBJ2-5): GAGVSQSPRYKVAKRGQDVALRCDPISGHVSLFWYQQALGQGPEFLTYFQNEAQLDKSGLPSDRFFAERPEGSVSTLKIQRTQQEDSAVYLCAATLGTGARETQYFGPGTRLLVL.

This clonotype occurred a few times. The chain links TRBV13 to TRBJ2-1, with 15 bases aligning to TRBD2. Trimming took 4 bases from V and 8 from J; bases not matched to a gene: 21. Per the germline V gene, CDR1 is PRHDT and CDR2 is FYEKMQ (reference sequence). This CDR3 contains 21 residues. Here the CDR3 reads CASSSPHQPGTSGRSGDEQFF. CDR3 nucleotides: TGTGCCAGCAGCTCACCCCACCAACCCGGGACTAGCGGGAGGTCGGGCGATGAGCAGTTCTTC.

In this sample, this clonotype turned up once. The chain uses TRBV7-9 and TRBJ2-2, with D uncertain. V was cut by 3 bases and J by 7 bases, with 18 bases left in between. The CDR3 loop spans 16 amino acids. Germline assignment: CDR1 SEHNR and CDR2 FQNEAQ (reference sequence). The chain's CDR3 is CASSFVNSTQNGELFF. CDR3 nucleotides: TGTGCCAGCAGCTTCGTTAATTCAACACAGAACGGGGAGCTGTTTTTT.

This clonotype was seen ten or more times. The chain recombines TRBV30 with TRBJ2-5, with 7 bases aligning to TRBD2. This CDR3 is 15 amino acids long. Germline assignment: CDR1 GTSNPN and CDR2 SVGIG (reference sequence). J was trimmed by 5 bases and V by 3 bases; bases with no gene match: 12. CDR3 DNA sequence: TGTGCCTGGAGCCACGATAGCGGGCCGGGCGAGACCCAGTACTTC. Protein: CAWSHDSGPGETQYF.

This clonotype has just a few counts. V usage is TRBV20-1 and J usage is TRBJ2-1; D uncertain. The germline gives CDR1 DFQATT, CDR2 SNEGSKA (reference sequence). With 1 base removed from V and 5 bases from J, the gap between germline ends came to 9 bases. CDR3 length equals 13 residues. CDR3: CSARAGQNNEQFF. The CDR3 region has the DNA TGCAGTGCTAGAGCGGGCCAAAACAATGAGCAGTTCTTC.

This clonotype was seen at least ten times. This chain joins TRBV2 and TRBJ1-1; 7 nucleotides align to TRBD1. CDR3 size: 13 residues. The germline V gene has CDR1 SNHLY and CDR2 FYNNEI. Trimming at V came to 8 bases and at J to 4 bases, leaving 7 bases not matched to a gene. In DNA form, the CDR3 reads TGTGCCAGCGCGGCCCAGGGGGTCACTGAAGCTTTCTTT. Its protein product is CASAAQGVTEAFF. Supplemented by reference TRBV2 and TRBJ1-1, the full variable domain reads EPEVTQTPSHQVTQMGQEVILRCVPISNHLYFYWYRQILGQKVEFLVSFYNNEISEKSEIFDDQFSVERPDGSNFTLKIRSTKLEDSAMYFCASAAQGVTEAFFGQGTRLTVV.

J is TRBJ2-1 and V is TRBV6-2 or TRBV6-3, with D perhaps matching TRBD1 or TRBD2 (5 bases each). The V end was cut by 5 bases, the J end by 4 bases, with 12 bases between. Looked up from germline, CDR1 is MNHEY and CDR2 is SVGEGT. This CDR3 is built from 14 residues. CDR3 in DNA: TGTGCCAGCAGTCCGAATGGGGGATACAATGAGCAGTTCTTC. Translating gives CASSPNGGYNEQFF.

The chain joins TRBV11-2 to TRBJ2-6; no definite D call. Per the germline V gene, CDR1 is SGHAT and CDR2 is FQNNGV. V dropped 6 bases and J dropped 2 bases, with 5 bases sitting between them. This CDR3 is 13 amino acids long. The CDR3 here is CASSNTGANVLTF. The CDR3 bases are TGTGCCAGCAGTAACACTGGGGCCAACGTCCTGACTTTC. The complete variable domain, with remaining parts taken from reference TRBV11-2 and TRBJ2-6, reads EAGVAQSPRYKIIEKRQSVAFWCNPISGHATLYWYQQILGQGPKLLIQFQNNGVVDDSQLPKDRFSAERLKGVDSTLKIQPAKLEDSAVYLCASSNTGANVLTFGAGSRLTVL.

The chain uses TRBV14 and TRBJ2-1, with 8 bases lining up with TRBD2. The ends lost 4 bases at V and 4 bases at J; junction bases unmatched: 9. The CDR3 runs to 16 residues. Germline V gene data show CDR1 as SGHDN and CDR2 as FVKESK. Written as DNA, the CDR3 is TGTGCCAGCAGCCTCCTCACTAGCGGCATGTACAATGAGCAGTTCTTC. This encodes CASSLLTSGMYNEQFF.

The chain carries TRBV5-4 and TRBJ2-3; 16 nucleotides line up with TRBD2. The germline V gene has CDR1 SGHNT and CDR2 YYREEE (reference sequence). The length of the CDR3 is 18 residues. The V and J ends lost 4 bases and 0 bases, in that order; junction bases with no gene match: 5. The CDR3 region is CASSPPGLAGGSTDTQYF. The CDR3 DNA sequence: TGTGCCAGCAGCCCTCCGGGACTAGCGGGAGGGAGCACAGATACGCAGTATTTT.

As for this clonotype: A read error is possible here, since a much larger clone lies one base away. This chain connects TRBV20-1 to TRBJ1-1; D is uncertain. The CDR3 has 12 residues. The germline V gene encodes CDR1 DFQATT and CDR2 SNEGSKA (reference sequence). The CDR3 nucleotides read TGCAATGCTAGAGATCGTGACTTTGAAGCTTTCTTT. Translated, it gives CNARDRDFEAFF.

This clonotype was recorded at least ten times. The chain joins TRBV2 to TRBJ2-1; D possibly corresponds to TRBD2 (6 bases). Trimming left V 4 bases short and J 7 bases short, with 11 bases between. Germline V gives CDR1 SNHLY, CDR2 FYNNEI. The CDR3 is 13 amino acids. The CDR3 nucleotides are TGTGCCAGCAGTGGACCCCGGGGGAATGAGCAGTTCTTC. It codes for CASSGPRGNEQFF. Combining the CDR3 with reference TRBV2 and TRBJ2-1 gives the whole variable domain EPEVTQTPSHQVTQMGQEVILRCVPISNHLYFYWYRQILGQKVEFLVSFYNNEISEKSEIFDDQFSVERPDGSNFTLKIRSTKLEDSAMYFCASSGPRGNEQFFGPGTRLTVL.

In this sample, this clonotype turned up many times. The rearrangement links TRBV20-1 to TRBJ1-1; D is uncertain. The V and J ends lost 0 bases and 0 bases respectively, with 8 bases between them. CDR1 and CDR2 (germline): DFQATT, SNEGSKA (reference sequence). The CDR3 is made up of 14 amino acids. For the CDR3, the DNA is TGCAGTGCTAGAGAGGTGGGTCTGAACACTGAAGCTTTCTTT. As protein: CSAREVGLNTEAFF.

This clonotype was counted many times. This chain uses TRBV20-1 with TRBJ1-6, with 9 positions matching TRBD1. Germline CDR1 reads DFQATT; CDR2 reads SNEGSKA (reference sequence). This CDR3 contains 14 residues. J lost 9 bases, V lost 1 base, and 4 bases had no gene match. CDR3 protein: CSARGGQGVSPLHF. In nucleotides, the CDR3 is TGCAGTGCTAGAGGGGGACAGGGAGTTTCACCCCTCCACTTT.

The chain uses TRBV19 and TRBJ2-3; D is perhaps TRBD1 (6 bases). Trimming took 3 bases from V and 2 from J, leaving 15 bases between them. Germline CDR1 reads LNHDA; CDR2 reads SQIVND (reference sequence). The CDR3 has 16 amino acids. For the CDR3, the DNA is TGTGCCAGTAGTATTAGCGCGAGGGGGATCACAGATACGCAGTATTTT. Translation: CASSISARGITDTQYF. The variable domain in full, completed from reference TRBV19 and TRBJ2-3, reads DGGITQSPKYLFRKEGQNVTLSCEQNLNHDAMYWYRQDPGQGLRLIYYSQIVNDFQKGDIAEGYSVSREKKESFPLTVTSAQKNPTAFYLCASSISARGITDTQYFGPGTRLTVL.